The rows below give T cell receptor beta chains drawn from one sample of a study of shared clonotypes between healthy human individuals. Sequencing used immunoSEQ multiplex PCR; TCRdb keeps in-frame clones, though not all of them. The profile shows around 510,000 clones, about 96% of them singletons. The sequenced sample was naive CD4+ T cells sorted from blood. The origin of the receptors is a woman in her thirties in good health. Each CDR3 is given with its conserved first and last residue. D genes are given only for firm matches. The size entry is marked missing in some rows and otherwise reads once, few, many or a size class.

j_call	v_call	d_call	clone_size	cdr3_length	cdr3_nt	cdr3_aa
TRBJ2-7	TRBV5-1	TRBD1	-	15	TGCGCCAGCAGCCTGACAGGGGATACGTTTTACGAGCAGTACTTC	CASSLTGDTFYEQYF
TRBJ1-1	TRBV6-5	-	-	16	TGTGCCAGCAGTTACGCGGCGGGTCACATGAACACTGAAGCTTTCTTT	CASSYAAGHMNTEAFF
TRBJ2-7	TRBV19	-	-	13	TGTGCCAGTAGTTTCGACAGGACCTACGAGCAGTACTTC	CASSFDRTYEQYF
TRBJ2-3	TRBV5-1	-	-	14	TGCGCCAGCAGCTTGGCGGGAGCCACAGATACGCAGTATTTT	CASSLAGATDTQYF
TRBJ2-7	TRBV15	-	-	15	TGTGCCACCAGCAGAGTAGTAGTTGGAACCTACGAGCAGTACTTC	CATSRVVVGTYEQYF
TRBJ2-5	TRBV7-6	-	-	12	TGTGCCAGCAGCCTTCTTGGGGAGACCCAGTACTTC	CASSLLGETQYF
TRBJ2-1	TRBV10-3	TRBD1	-	15	TGTGCCATCAGTCATGACAGGGGCACATACAATGAGCAGTTCTTC	CAISHDRGTYNEQFF
TRBJ2-5	TRBV10-1	TRBD2	-	17	TGCGCCAGCAGCCCCCTTAGCGGGAGGGCCTCGGGGGAGACCCAGTACTTC	CASSPLSGRASGETQYF
TRBJ2-7	TRBV5-1	TRBD2	-	15	TGCGCCAGCAGCTTGGGATTAGCGGGAGGCTACGAGCAGTACTTC	CASSLGLAGGYEQYF
TRBJ2-2	TRBV15	TRBD2	-	17	TGTGCCACCAGCAGAGCCCCAGTAGCGGGAGTCTCCGGGGAGCTGTTTTTT	CATSRAPVAGVSGELFF
TRBJ1-1	TRBV29-1	-	once	15	TGCAGCGTTGTAGGGACCGAGGGGTGGGACACTGAAGCTTTCTTT	CSVVGTEGWDTEAFF
TRBJ2-3	TRBV7-3	-	-	14	TGTGCCAGCAGCCAGTTCATACGCACAGATACGCAGTATTTT	CASSQFIRTDTQYF
TRBJ1-5	TRBV6-1	TRBD1	-	15	TGTGCCAGCAGTGTGGACAGGGCGGGCAATCAGCCCCAGCATTTT	CASSVDRAGNQPQHF
TRBJ2-1	TRBV19	-	-	17	TGTGCCAGTAGTATAGATCGCCTGGGCAGGGGCCACAATGAGCAGTTCTTC	CASSIDRLGRGHNEQFF
TRBJ1-4	TRBV6-1	-	-	14	TGTGCCAGCAGGAGGGACTCGGGAGGAGAAAAACTGTTTTTT	CASRRDSGGEKLFF
TRBJ1-1	TRBV19	-	-	16	TGTGCCAGTAGTATAGAGGCCGCCTCCCTGAACACTGAAGCTTTCTTT	CASSIEAASLNTEAFF
TRBJ2-7	TRBV28	-	-	19	TGTGCCAGCAGTAGACCGGGACAAGCCGCCTTGCGGGGTTCCTACGAGCAGTACTTC	CASSRPGQAALRGSYEQYF
TRBJ2-7	TRBV5-6	-	-	14	TGTGCCAGCAGCTTGGTGGACTTCGAGTACGAGCAGTACTTC	CASSLVDFEYEQYF
TRBJ2-1	TRBV6-5	-	-	15	TGTGCCAGCATGGAGGTGCGAGCTTACTACAATGAGCAGTTCTTC	CASMEVRAYYNEQFF
TRBJ2-7	TRBV11-2	TRBD1	-	13	TGTGCCAGCAGCCAAGGACAGGCCTACGAGCAGTACTTC	CASSQGQAYEQYF
TRBJ2-1	TRBV11-2	TRBD2	once	16	TGTGCCAGCAGCCCACGGACTAGCGGGTTCTACAATGAGCAGTTCTTC	CASSPRTSGFYNEQFF
TRBJ2-2	TRBV19	-	-	16	TGTGCCAGTAGTACCGCGGACAGTCAAACCACCGGGGAGCTGTTTTTT	CASSTADSQTTGELFF
TRBJ2-3	TRBV30	TRBD2	-	18	TGTGCCTGGAGTGTAAAACTAGCGGGAGGACCACCCACAGATACGCAGTATTTT	CAWSVKLAGGPPTDTQYF
TRBJ1-4	TRBV29-1	-	once	12	TGCAGCGTCGCAAGGGATGATGAAAAACTGTTTTTT	CSVARDDEKLFF
TRBJ1-1	TRBV27	TRBD1	-	16	TGTGCCAGCAGTTTATCAGGGGGCTTAGGGAACACTGAAGCTTTCTTT	CASSLSGGLGNTEAFF
TRBJ2-1	TRBV6-1	TRBD1	-	13	TGTGCCAGCAGTAGGGGACAGGGAAATGAGCAGTTCTTC	CASSRGQGNEQFF
TRBJ2-3	TRBV7-6	-	-	14	TGTGCCAGCAGCTCGGTGGGAGGCACAGATACGCAGTATTTT	CASSSVGGTDTQYF
TRBJ2-5	TRBV18	-	-	15	TGTGCCAGCTCACCGGGACGGGCTGGGCAAGAGACCCAGTACTTC	CASSPGRAGQETQYF
TRBJ2-5	TRBV5-1	-	-	14	TGCGCCAGCAGCCTACAGCCTAATCAAGAGACCCAGTACTTC	CASSLQPNQETQYF
TRBJ2-7	TRBV6-5	-	-	13	TGTGCCAGCAGGGAGACCGCAAAGGGCGAGCAGTACTTC	CASRETAKGEQYF
TRBJ2-3	TRBV12-5	-	-	15	TGTGCTAGTGGTTTGACTAGTAGTAGGTCAGGTACGCAGTATTTT	CASGLTSSRSGTQYF
TRBJ2-7	TRBV5-4	-	-	14	TGTGCCAGCAGCTTTCAGGACTCGAGCTACGAGCAGTACTTC	CASSFQDSSYEQYF
TRBJ2-7	TRBV15	-	-	16	TGTGCCACCAGCAGAGATTCCAGGACAGTAGCCTACGAGCAGTACTTC	CATSRDSRTVAYEQYF
TRBJ2-7	TRBV11-2	-	few	10	TGTGCCAGCAGCAACTACGAGCAGTACTTC	CASSNYEQYF
TRBJ2-7	TRBV11-2	-	-	12	TGTGCCAGCAGCTCAGGCCAGTCCGAGCAGTACTTC	CASSSGQSEQYF
TRBJ2-7	TRBV5-5	-	-	14	TGTGCCAGCAGCTTGACACTGGTTAACTACGAGCAGTACTTC	CASSLTLVNYEQYF
TRBJ1-4	TRBV11-1	-	-	15	TGTGCCAGCAGCTTAGGTCCAGAGTTCAATGAAAAACTGTTTTTT	CASSLGPEFNEKLFF
TRBJ1-5	TRBV28	-	-	16	TGTGCCAGCAGTTTGGGGGTTCTGGGTAGCAATCAGCCCCAGCATTTT	CASSLGVLGSNQPQHF
TRBJ1-5	TRBV7-6	-	once	13	TGTGCCAGCAGCTTACAGGAAAATCAGCCCCAGCATTTT	CASSLQENQPQHF